These T cell receptor beta chains were read from a single sample in a study of PD-1 blockade in classical Hodgkin lymphoma. TCRdb keeps only in-frame clones here, not all; method: immunoSEQ multiplex PCR. This sample carries about 31,000 clones, about 85% of them seen once, and the ten largest clones take 2% to 3%. Sequencing used CD4+ T cells from blood, obtained at baseline. The receptors were sampled from a human donor with classical Hodgkin lymphoma. CDR3s include the opening cysteine and the closing phenylalanine or tryptophan. A D gene is named only where the DNA matches it firmly. For some rows the clone size is stated as once, few or many, or as a class when expanded; others skip it.

TGTGCCAGCAGCCAACGGGACGCGGGGGTTGAGTACTTC,CASSQRDAGVEYF,TRBJ2-7,TRBD2,TRBV5-6,-
TGTGCCAGCAGCTACGACAGAAGTAATGAAAAACTGTTTTTT,CASSYDRSNEKLFF,TRBJ1-4,-,TRBV5-5,once
TGTGCCACCAGCGGCGGGGACAGGGTTCAGCCCCAGCATTTT,CATSGGDRVQPQHF,TRBJ1-5,TRBD1,TRBV6-6,-
TGTGCCAGCAGCAAGGGTCGAACTGAAGCTTTCTTT,CASSKGRTEAFF,TRBJ1-1,-,TRBV21-1,few
TGCGCCAGCAGCCCGGGACAGATCTATGGCTACACCTTC,CASSPGQIYGYTF,TRBJ1-2,TRBD1,TRBV5-1,-
TGTGCCAGCAGCGTAGCTAATCGCGGGAGCACCGGGGAGCTGTTTTTT,CASSVANRGSTGELFF,TRBJ2-2,TRBD2,TRBV9,-
TGTGCCAGCAGCCCTCTGTCTAGCGGGAGGGACAATGAGCAGTTCTTC,CASSPLSSGRDNEQFF,TRBJ2-1,TRBD2,TRBV5-6,-
TGTGCCAGCAGCCAAGCCCTATTCCGGGACGGGGAGACCCAGTACTTC,CASSQALFRDGETQYF,TRBJ2-5,-,TRBV14,-
TGTGCCAGCAGCGTAGGGCTAGCGGGAGACACAGATACGCAGTATTTT,CASSVGLAGDTDTQYF,TRBJ2-3,TRBD2,TRBV9,-
TGTGCCAGCAGTTTTGAAAATTCCTATGGCTACACCTTC,CASSFENSYGYTF,TRBJ1-2,-,TRBV6-5,-
TGTGCCAGCAGCCAGGGGGGACGGGAGACCCAGTACTTC,CASSQGGRETQYF,TRBJ2-5,-,TRBV11-2,-
TGTGCCACCAATCGACAGGGGGCCGGCAATCAGCCCCAGCATTTT,CATNRQGAGNQPQHF,TRBJ1-5,TRBD1,TRBV6-5,-
TGTGCCAGCAGCCATAGACAGGCCGTTAGTTATAGCAATCAGCCCCAGCATTTT,CASSHRQAVSYSNQPQHF,TRBJ1-5,-,TRBV28,-
TGCAGCGTTGAGGCGGACACCTACGAGCAGTACTTC,CSVEADTYEQYF,TRBJ2-7,-,TRBV29-1,-
TGCGCCAGCAGCTTGGGCGGAGGGGGAGGCACTGAAGCTTTCTTT,CASSLGGGGGTEAFF,TRBJ1-1,-,TRBV5-1,-
TGTGCCAGCAGTTTCGGACAACCTGGAAACACCATATATTTT,CASSFGQPGNTIYF,TRBJ1-3,-,TRBV28,once
TGTGCCAGCAGTCCAGAGGGGGGTCATGAGCAGTTCTTC,CASSPEGGHEQFF,TRBJ2-1,-,TRBV2,-
TGCGCCAGCAGCCAAGCAGCGGCAGGGGGAGTTAGTAATGGCTACACCTTC,CASSQAAAGGVSNGYTF,TRBJ1-2,TRBD1,TRBV4-3,-
TGCAGCGTTGCCCCTAGCGGGAGTAGCACAGATACGCAGTATTTT,CSVAPSGSSTDTQYF,TRBJ2-3,TRBD2,TRBV29-1,-
TGTGCCAGCTCGTTAATGACAGGGGCATCCTACAATGAGCAGTTCTTC,CASSLMTGASYNEQFF,TRBJ2-1,TRBD1,TRBV18,-
TGTGCCAGCAGCTTACGACAGGGGGCTTTCTATGGCTACACCTTC,CASSLRQGAFYGYTF,TRBJ1-2,TRBD1,TRBV5-8,-
TGTGCCAGCAGCTTAGCCATTATAGGGCCGGGAACTGAAGCTTTCTTT,CASSLAIIGPGTEAFF,TRBJ1-1,-,TRBV11-2,-
TGTGCCAGCAGCTTAGGTGGGACAGGGCCCTACGAGCAGTACTTC,CASSLGGTGPYEQYF,TRBJ2-7,TRBD1,TRBV7-2,-
TGTGCCTGGAGTGTATGGCCCGGTGACCAAGAGACCCAGTACTTC,CAWSVWPGDQETQYF,TRBJ2-5,-,TRBV30,-
TGCAGTGCCAGACAGGGGACCGAGCAGTACTTC,CSARQGTEQYF,TRBJ2-7,TRBD1,TRBV20-1,-
TGTGCCAGCAGTCAAAATATAAACTATGGCTACACCTTC,CASSQNINYGYTF,TRBJ1-2,-,TRBV6-5,-
TGCGCCAGCAGCTTAAAGCCCTCGCAGGGGGACTACGAGCAGTACTTC,CASSLKPSQGDYEQYF,TRBJ2-7,TRBD1,TRBV5-1,-
TGTGCCAGCAGCAAAGACAGGGAGATAACCGGCGGCAATCAGCCCCAGCATTTT,CASSKDREITGGNQPQHF,TRBJ1-5,-,TRBV21-1,-
TGTGCCAGCAGCCTAAAGGGACTTGCTGTAGATACGCAGTATTTT,CASSLKGLAVDTQYF,TRBJ2-3,-,TRBV7-9,-
TGTGCCTTGGATCTGGGGGTAAGAACCCTCCACTTT,CALDLGVRTLHF,TRBJ1-6,-,TRBV30,once
TGTGCCTGGAGTGTACTCGGGACCAAGAACACCGGGGAGCTGTTTTTT,CAWSVLGTKNTGELFF,TRBJ2-2,-,TRBV30,-
TGTGCCAGCAGTTTGGAGAGGACGAGCTCCTATAATTCACCCCTCCACTTT,CASSLERTSSYNSPLHF,TRBJ1-6,-,TRBV27,-
TGTGCCAGCAGTTTTTGGGGGACGAACACTGAAGCTTTCTTT,CASSFWGTNTEAFF,TRBJ1-1,-,TRBV28,-
TGTGCCAGCAGCTTAGCCCGGTCCTACGAGCAGTACTTC,CASSLARSYEQYF,TRBJ2-7,-,TRBV7-9,-
TGTGCCAGCAGCTTAGAAGGGTTCTACGAGCAGTACTTC,CASSLEGFYEQYF,TRBJ2-7,-,TRBV5-5,-
TGCGCCAGCAGTCGGACAGGGACGTCCCACGAGCAGTACTTC,CASSRTGTSHEQYF,TRBJ2-7,TRBD1,TRBV5-1,-
TGTGCCATCAGTGACGACGCCAGCTCCTACAATGAGCAGTTCTTC,CAISDDASSYNEQFF,TRBJ2-1,-,TRBV10-3,-
TGTGCCACCAGCAGAGATCAACGAGAGACCCAGTACTTC,CATSRDQRETQYF,TRBJ2-5,-,TRBV15,-